Reported below is one TCR beta chain. No antigen is known for it. Per-base qualities were not stored, and no clone one base away is much larger. Receptor libraries were prepared by the immunoSEQ multiplex PCR assay. The multiplex PCR relied on a mix of 60 forward primers for TCR Vbeta segments and 13 reverse primers for TCR Jbeta segments. The CDR3 region of rearranged TCR beta genes was amplified from genomic DNA with a multiplex PCR assay. The amplified TCR beta libraries were sequenced on the Illumina HiSeq System as 87-base-pair reads. The paper's data handling went like this. Across the 670 or so repertoires, a later analysis counted roughly 84 million unique TCR beta chains, around 11 million of which were shared by at least two donors. Raw reads were error-corrected and collapsed into unique sequences by a nearest-neighbor algorithm in which closely related sequences were merged to remove PCR and sequencing errors. Alignment of CDR3 sequences to IMGT reference sequences was used to assign V, D and J gene segments. Each retained sequence needed at least a six-nucleotide match to both a V gene segment and a J gene segment. Rearrangements were called productive when the CDR3 lacked stop codons and stayed in frame with V and J; all others were non-productive. CDR3 was defined by IMGT convention, running from the second conserved V-encoded cysteine to the conserved J-encoded phenylalanine. In an earlier analysis of more than 550 of the donors, sequences lacking an unambiguous match to a single V gene segment were excluded. An earlier analysis of 550 to 650 of the donors classified V segments as functional when productive rearrangements were above 56.7% and as segregating when the standard deviation between donors was above 5%. To diagnose cytomegalovirus status from the catalog of TCR beta chain sequences, a statistical classification framework was built. In a later analysis, V and J genes were assigned by comparing TCR nucleotide sequences against IMGT/GENE-DB human TR gene sequences. In a later analysis, CDR3 sequences and most-parsimonious VDJ recombination scenarios were assigned using the TCRdist pipeline. In a later analysis, every TCR beta chain was defined by the combination of its CDR3 amino acid sequence and its V-gene family, and reads without a unique V-gene family were dropped. In a later analysis, fewer than 600 highly shared, low-generation-probability nucleotide sequences were removed to address suspected cross-contamination and a sequencing artifact. In a later analysis, a clonal expansion index for each public chain was calculated from normalized within-repertoire ranks of inferred template counts. In a later analysis, generation probabilities were computed using a VDJ recombination model fitted to out-of-frame rearrangements, and the results were checked against IGoR. In a later analysis, hypergeometric tests were used to score TCR-TCR, TCR-HLA and TCR-CMV co-occurrence, with a repertoire-size bias correction applied to TCR pairs. To estimate false discovery rates, a later analysis permuted the HLA or CMV assignments 20 times. In a later analysis, co-occurring TCRs were grouped using DBSCAN, with TCRdist sequence similarity added in when clustering inside HLA-allele-positive subsets. Co-occurrence clustering excluded repertoires with fewer than 30,000 or more than 120,000 public chains, plus five with anomalous nucleotide sharing. As stored in TCRdb, this immuneACCESS dataset retains in-frame rearrangements with V and J assigned. A fraction of the clones does not appear; measured against another copy, unresolved V genes explain less than half of the discrepancy, and the remainder lacks a known reason. The V and J calls and the clone size are those of that table, but D and trimming were determined from the DNA. The sample yields 230,000 or so clones; around 90% were counted once. The ten largest account for around 1.7% of the sample.

This sample stems from a study of cytomegalovirus exposure and HLA in healthy donors (dated by TCRdb to 2015 to 2018). The study in broad terms: According to an earlier analysis of a few hundred of the donors, roughly 180 million T cells yielded approximately 120 million unique TCR beta sequences and approximately 300 Gb of sequence data. In the later analysis, no new phenotypic data were used to find candidate immune exposures; instead, reliance was placed on TCR beta sequences and their occurrence across donors. In a later genetic analysis, genome-wide SNP genotypes for about 55% of the roughly 670 donors were used, and that subset was treated as a discovery cohort. A later analysis re-examined previously published TCR beta repertoires from about 670 donors and added high-resolution HLA genotyping to investigate patterns of TCR occurrence. To decide whether each TCR beta V gene segment behaved as functional or pseudogenic, an earlier analysis of some 600 of the donors relied on high-throughput TCR beta sequencing. HLA typing included class I and class II loci at four-digit resolution. Among over 350 genotyped donors of the cohort, an average of 235,054 unique TCR beta nucleotide sequences were sequenced per donor, around 18% of them non-productive. The study aimed to test whether cataloging public T cell receptors could reveal signatures of past pathogen exposure. The T cell repertoires of 666 subjects were profiled by immunosequencing and related to cytomegalovirus serostatus. A separate validation cohort of roughly 130 different subjects was used in addition to the approximately 700-subject first cohort. About 300 gigabases of sequencing data and approximately 85 million unique TCR sequences were included in an early release covering around 600 HLA-typed donors. To predict cytomegalovirus infection status, the study brought together high-throughput TCR immunosequencing, statistical association of individual TCRs with disease status, and machine learning. Four to six DR-DQ haplotypes were handled as single units for association and clustering, since linkage in the cohort was strong. Of the roughly 400 genotyped donors, about 84% fell in the genetic ancestry cluster associated with self-reported Caucasian donors. All discovery cohort repertoires had been generated using a single sequencing platform. Typing coverage differed by locus: A, B, C, DRB1 and DQB1 were typed in about 629-630 donors, DQA1 in 522, DPA1 in some 610, and DPB1 in around 440. Alongside the repertoire data, information on donor age, sex, ethnicity and CMV serostatus was compiled.

CDR1 is given as KGHSH and CDR2 as LQKENI, both from the germline V gene. Unmatched junction bases come to 7, with V trimmed by 4 bases and J by 4 bases. The CDR3, cysteine through phenylalanine, is 15 amino acids long. The DNA shown is the 45-base CDR3, in frame from base 1. The cohort comprised under 700 healthy bone marrow donors. All cohort members were sampled while nominally healthy, although unrecorded immune exposures were likely present. The donor tested CMV seronegative and was one of the 352 seronegative cohort members. Each donor provided a peripheral blood sample, and peripheral blood mononuclear cells were used for TCR beta sequencing. Genomic DNA extraction from the blood cell samples was performed with the Qiagen DNeasy Blood Extraction Kit. The investigation overall reported the following: A later analysis found that TCR association rates varied across HLA loci, with DRB1 alleles showing the most associated TCRs and HLA-C alleles the fewest. A further reported finding was that TCR beta sequences accurately predicted the HLA-A and HLA-B alleles for most subjects in the first cohort. According to the authors, the approach could potentially be generalized to other disease states and immunological phenotypes. At a false discovery rate of 0.05, a later analysis linked under 20,000 TCR beta sequences to specific HLA alleles. Most CMV-associated TCR beta chains appeared to be HLA-restricted in a later analysis, and the HLA associations seemed to be driven largely by CMV exposure. In a later genetic analysis, fewer N-insertions in productive TCRs were reported among donors in an Asian-associated ancestry cluster than the approximately 710-donor mean. A cluster of highly shared sequence variants was judged likely to be a technical artifact of the sequencing pipeline. Sequencing depth was assumed to be roughly uniform across donors in the presence/absence analyses, though that assumption may not hold. Linkage disequilibrium might explain the correlated functional status among segregating V segments, but an unknown experimental factor could not be ruled out. According to a later analysis, parvovirus B19, influenza, CMV and Epstein-Barr virus appeared linked to several top co-occurrence clusters. V-gene and J-gene trimming of TCR beta chains was associated with a missense DCLRE1C variant in a later genetic analysis, and the association was replicated in an independent cohort. The classifier was reported to diagnose cytomegalovirus status with high specificity and sensitivity in both the original and validation cohorts. In the study, some 160 TCR beta chains were listed as associated with cytomegalovirus. The earlier analysis of about 600 of the donors excluded about 16 rarely observed V segments, including chromosome 9 orphons, because counts were too low. When HLA alleles, especially DR and DQ, strongly co-occurred, attributing TCR associations to individual alleles was difficult. The 87-base-pair reads could not distinguish some IMGT-functional V segments, including TRBV6-2 and TRBV6-3, so those segments were excluded. In this cohort, only TCR beta chains were sequenced, and detectable features were limited by the absence of alpha or paired-chain data. HLA typing was unavailable for some donors at each locus, so association tests used only the typed subset. In an earlier analysis of 587 of the donors, most TCR beta V segments appeared in productive rearrangements about 87% or about 30% of the time, broadly matching IMGT annotations. Three of the identified cytomegalovirus-associated TCR beta chains were confirmed in vitro to be specific for cytomegalovirus antigens. Most TCR sequences were observed very rarely across donors, whereas some public TCRs were present in many individuals. A later analysis found that HLA-associated TCR beta chains were more clonally expanded and had lower generation probabilities than equally common non-associated chains. For the cohort, immune exposure information was limited to CMV serostatus.

This TCR was recovered from a girl aged 2 to 9 in good health and CMV-seronegative. In this chain, TRBV18 is recombined with TRBJ1-5; 7 of the junction bases match TRBD1. Sequenced sample: PBMCs. CDR3 region: CASSLTGQPNQPQHF. The nucleotides are TGTGCCAGCTCACTAACGGGACAGCCTAATCAGCCCCAGCATTTT.